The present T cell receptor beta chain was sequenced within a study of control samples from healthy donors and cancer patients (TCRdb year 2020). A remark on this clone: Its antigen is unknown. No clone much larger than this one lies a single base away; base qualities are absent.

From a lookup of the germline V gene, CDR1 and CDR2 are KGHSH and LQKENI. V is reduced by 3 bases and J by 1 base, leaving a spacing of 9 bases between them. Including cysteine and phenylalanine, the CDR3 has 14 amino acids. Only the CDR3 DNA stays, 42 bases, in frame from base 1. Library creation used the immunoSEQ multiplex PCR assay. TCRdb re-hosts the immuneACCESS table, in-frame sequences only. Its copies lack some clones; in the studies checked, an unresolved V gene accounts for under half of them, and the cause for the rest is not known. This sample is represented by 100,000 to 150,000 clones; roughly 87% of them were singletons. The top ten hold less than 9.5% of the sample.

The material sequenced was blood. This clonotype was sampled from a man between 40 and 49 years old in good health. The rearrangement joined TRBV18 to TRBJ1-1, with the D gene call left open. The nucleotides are TGTGCCAGCTCACCCACGATCCAGAACACTGAAGCTTTCTTT. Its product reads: CASSPTIQNTEAFF. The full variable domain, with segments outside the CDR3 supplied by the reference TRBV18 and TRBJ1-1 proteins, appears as NAGVMQNPRHLVRRRGQEARLRCSPMKGHSHVYWYRQLPEEGLKFMVYLQKENIIDESGMPKERFSAEFPKEGPSILRIQQVVRGDSAAYFCASSPTIQNTEAFFGQGTRLTVV.